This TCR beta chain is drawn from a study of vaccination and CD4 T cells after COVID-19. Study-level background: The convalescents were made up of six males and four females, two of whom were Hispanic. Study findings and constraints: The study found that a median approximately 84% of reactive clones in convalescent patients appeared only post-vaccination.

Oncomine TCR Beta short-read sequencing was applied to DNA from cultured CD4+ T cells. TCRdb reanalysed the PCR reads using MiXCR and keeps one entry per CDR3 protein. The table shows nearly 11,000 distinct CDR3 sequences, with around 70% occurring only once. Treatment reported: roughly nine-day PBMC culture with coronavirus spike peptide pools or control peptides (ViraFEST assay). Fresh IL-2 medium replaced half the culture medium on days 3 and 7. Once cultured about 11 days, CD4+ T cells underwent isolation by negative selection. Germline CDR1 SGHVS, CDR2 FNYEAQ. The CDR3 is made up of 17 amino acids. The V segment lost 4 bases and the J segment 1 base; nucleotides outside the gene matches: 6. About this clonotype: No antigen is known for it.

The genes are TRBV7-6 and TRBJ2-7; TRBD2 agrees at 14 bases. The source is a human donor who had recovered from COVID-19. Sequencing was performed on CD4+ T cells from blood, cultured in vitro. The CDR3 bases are TGTGCCAGCAGCTCGGGACTAGCGGGAGAGACTTCCTACGAGCAGTACTTC. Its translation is CASSSGLAGETSYEQYF.